The rows below give T cell receptor beta chains drawn from one sample of a study of CD8+CD57+ T cells in acquired aplastic anemia. TCRdb reprocessed the reads via MiXCR and lists one record per CDR3 protein. In the table there are 150,000 to 180,000 distinct CDR3 sequences, about 48% of which are singletons. The sequencing input was sorted CD4+, CD8+, or CD8+CD57+ T cells (not recorded which) from PBMCs. The receptors were gathered from a human donor with aplastic anemia. CDR3s include the opening cysteine and the closing phenylalanine or tryptophan. A D gene is named only where the DNA matches it firmly. Not all rows give a size; the values are once, few, many and, for expanded clones, a class.

abundance: NA
len: 15
v_gene: TRBV2
d_gene: NA
j_gene: TRBJ2-2
CDR3nt: TGTGCCAGAAGCGAGGCTAGCCGGGACACCGGGGAGCTGTTTTTT
CDR3aa: CARSEASRDTGELFF

abundance: few
len: 15
v_gene: TRBV29-1
d_gene: NA
j_gene: TRBJ2-7
CDR3nt: TGCAGCGTTGAAGATCGTAGGACCGGGTACTACGAGCAGTACTTC
CDR3aa: CSVEDRRTGYYEQYF

abundance: many
len: 13
v_gene: TRBV25-1
d_gene: NA
j_gene: TRBJ1-2
CDR3nt: TGTGCCAGCAGTGGGCCCCGGGGGTATGGCTACACCTTC
CDR3aa: CASSGPRGYGYTF

abundance: many
len: 17
v_gene: TRBV20-1
d_gene: NA
j_gene: TRBJ1-4
CDR3nt: TGCAGTGCTATCCGGGGGGACGGGGGAACAACTAATGAAAAACTGTTTTTT
CDR3aa: CSAIRGDGGTTNEKLFF

abundance: NA
len: 12
v_gene: TRBV29-1
d_gene: TRBD1
j_gene: TRBJ2-5
CDR3nt: TGCAGCGGTGGACAGGGGGTGGAGACCCAGTACTTC
CDR3aa: CSGGQGVETQYF

abundance: many
len: 22
v_gene: TRBV20-1
d_gene: TRBD2
j_gene: TRBJ2-5
CDR3nt: TGCAGTGCTAGATCTGAACTAGCGGAATTAGGGGGAGCCCCAGGGATGGGAGAGACCCAGTACTTC
CDR3aa: CSARSELAELGGAPGMGETQYF

abundance: few
len: 13
v_gene: TRBV15
d_gene: NA
j_gene: TRBJ1-2
CDR3nt: TGTGCCACCAGCAGAGATGCGGTATATGGCTACACCTTC
CDR3aa: CATSRDAVYGYTF

abundance: NA
len: 14
v_gene: TRBV20-1
d_gene: NA
j_gene: TRBJ2-7
CDR3nt: TGCAGTGCTGCCCCTAGTATCGAGATGTACGAGCAGTACTTC
CDR3aa: CSAAPSIEMYEQYF

abundance: NA
len: 16
v_gene: TRBV4-1
d_gene: TRBD1
j_gene: TRBJ2-7
CDR3nt: TGCGCCAGCAGCCAAGCAGGGGACAGGGGCGACTACGAGCAGTACTTC
CDR3aa: CASSQAGDRGDYEQYF

abundance: many
len: 12
v_gene: TRBV19
d_gene: NA
j_gene: TRBJ1-1
CDR3nt: TGTGCCAGTAGTATCGCGGGGGCTGAAGCTTTCTTT
CDR3aa: CASSIAGAEAFF

abundance: many
len: 16
v_gene: TRBV2
d_gene: TRBD2
j_gene: TRBJ2-1
CDR3nt: TGTGCCAGCAGGCCTCTAGCGGGGGGGCCCGACAATGAGCAGTTCTTC
CDR3aa: CASRPLAGGPDNEQFF

abundance: many
len: 16
v_gene: TRBV4-2
d_gene: NA
j_gene: TRBJ1-5
CDR3nt: TGTGCCAGCAGCCAAGATCTTGATGGGGGTTACCAGCCCCAGCATTTT
CDR3aa: CASSQDLDGGYQPQHF

abundance: many
len: 15
v_gene: TRBV6-1
d_gene: TRBD1
j_gene: TRBJ2-7
CDR3nt: TGTGCCAGCAGCCCTGGCCGGACAGGGACCTACGAGCAGTACTTC
CDR3aa: CASSPGRTGTYEQYF

abundance: NA
len: 15
v_gene: TRBV7-3
d_gene: TRBD2
j_gene: TRBJ2-5
CDR3nt: TGTGCCAGCAGTGTCAGCGGGGGGGCATCCGAGACCCAGTACTTC
CDR3aa: CASSVSGGASETQYF

abundance: NA
len: 15
v_gene: TRBV5-2
d_gene: NA
j_gene: TRBJ2-1
CDR3nt: TGTGCCAGCAAACCCGGAGGGGGGGCCCACAATGAGCAGTTCTTC
CDR3aa: CASKPGGGAHNEQFF

abundance: NA
len: 12
v_gene: TRBV19
d_gene: NA
j_gene: TRBJ1-3
CDR3nt: TGTGCCTCAGGGAGCTCTGGAAACACCATATATTTT
CDR3aa: CASGSSGNTIYF

abundance: NA
len: 13
v_gene: TRBV7-9
d_gene: NA
j_gene: TRBJ2-3
CDR3nt: TGTGCCAGCAGTCCCCGCTACACAGATACGCAGTATTTT
CDR3aa: CASSPRYTDTQYF

abundance: many
len: 14
v_gene: TRBV12-5
d_gene: NA
j_gene: TRBJ1-1
CDR3nt: TGTGCTAGTGGTTCTCACAGAGGTCCCTCTGAAGCTTTCTTT
CDR3aa: CASGSHRGPSEAFF

abundance: NA
len: 14
v_gene: TRBV19
d_gene: TRBD2
j_gene: TRBJ2-7
CDR3nt: TGTGCCAGTAGCCGACTAGCGGGTTCCTACGAGCAGTACTTC
CDR3aa: CASSRLAGSYEQYF

abundance: many
len: 11
v_gene: TRBV4-2
d_gene: NA
j_gene: TRBJ2-1
CDR3nt: TGTGCCAGCGGCCCCCCCCATGAGCAGTTCTTC
CDR3aa: CASGPPHEQFF

abundance: many
len: 14
v_gene: TRBV2
d_gene: NA
j_gene: TRBJ1-1
CDR3nt: TGTGCCAGCACGAAGGAGGTCCGGAACACTGAAGCTTTCTTT
CDR3aa: CASTKEVRNTEAFF

abundance: NA
len: 16
v_gene: TRBV10-3
d_gene: TRBD2
j_gene: TRBJ2-7
CDR3nt: TGTGCCATCAGGTGGACTAGCGGGGATGGCTCCTACGGGCAGTACTTC
CDR3aa: CAIRWTSGDGSYGQYF

abundance: NA
len: 17
v_gene: TRBV6-1
d_gene: NA
j_gene: TRBJ2-6
CDR3nt: TGTGCCAGCACGGGGGCCGAGGGGCAAGCTGGGGCCAACGTCCTGACTTTC
CDR3aa: CASTGAEGQAGANVLTF

abundance: few
len: 14
v_gene: TRBV10-3
d_gene: TRBD1
j_gene: TRBJ1-2
CDR3nt: TGTGCCATCAAAGGCGACAGGGGCAACTATGGCTACACCTTC
CDR3aa: CAIKGDRGNYGYTF

abundance: many
len: 12
v_gene: TRBV2
d_gene: NA
j_gene: TRBJ2-3
CDR3nt: TGTGCCAGCAGTGTGGACACAGATACGCAGTATTTT
CDR3aa: CASSVDTDTQYF

abundance: many
len: 16
v_gene: TRBV10-3
d_gene: NA
j_gene: TRBJ2-2
CDR3nt: TGTGCCATCAGTGATTGGGTGGACGCGAACACCGGGGAGCTGTTTTTT
CDR3aa: CAISDWVDANTGELFF

abundance: many
len: 15
v_gene: TRBV6-1
d_gene: TRBD1
j_gene: TRBJ2-3
CDR3nt: TGTGCCAGCAGTCCTAGACAGGGTACAGCAGATACGCAGTATTTT
CDR3aa: CASSPRQGTADTQYF

abundance: many
len: 13
v_gene: TRBV7-6
d_gene: NA
j_gene: TRBJ2-1
CDR3nt: TGTGCCAGCAGCTCGGACAGATACAATGAGCAGTTCTTC
CDR3aa: CASSSDRYNEQFF